What follows is one TCR beta chain and its context. The authors reverse transcribed 0.5 to 1 ug RNA with random hexamers. Using its own MiXCR run on the immunoSEQ multiplex PCR reads, TCRdb lists one record per CDR3 protein. The repertoire holds some 210,000 distinct CDR3 sequences, about 94% seen once, with approximately 0.15% in the top ten. This sample was included in a study of CD8 T cells in Susac syndrome. CDR3 length equals 16 residues. V gave up 9 bases and J gave up 6 bases, with 26 bases separating them. Germline V lookup: CDR1 LNHDA, CDR2 SQIVND (reference sequence). Sample: CD4+ T cells from PBMCs. The J gene is TRBJ1-2, the V gene TRBV19; TRBD1 is a possible D gene (6 bases). The TCR sequence derives from a human donor with Susac syndrome. CDR3 in DNA: TGTGCCAGCAAGCCCCTAGGAGGGGGGCGCCTAGATGGCTACACCTTC. Residues: CASKPLGGGRLDGYTF.